Shown below are 15 T cell receptor beta chains from a single sample sequenced in a study of molecular identifiers for immune sequencing clone quantification. MiXCR, applied by TCRdb to the PCR reads, yields one record per CDR3 protein. The sample holds a few hundred thousand distinct CDR3 sequences, about 20% seen once. The source material was naive CD8+ T cells from blood, with Jurkat cell RNA spiked in. Sample subset: FACS-sorted CD8+CD4-CCR7+CD45RA+ naive T cells. All receptors come from a human donor in good health. Some libraries in this study had Jurkat cell RNA spiked in.

This chain links TRBV12-3 or TRBV12-4 with TRBJ2-2, with D perhaps assigned TRBD1 or TRBD2 (5 bases each). This CDR3 region has 15 residues. Trimming took off 5 bases at V and 6 bases at J, with 16 bases between the two ends. CDR3 sequence (DNA): TGTGCCAGCAGTCTTGAGGGGTTGGGGGCCGGGGAGCTGTTTTTT. It encodes CASSLEGLGAGELFF.

The V gene is TRBV11-3, the J gene TRBJ2-3, with no clear D. CDR1 and CDR2 from the germline V gene are SGHNT and YENEEA. The CDR3 totals 13 residues. V was shortened by 1 base and J by 7 bases, with 9 bases between the two germline ends. The DNA for the CDR3 is TGTGCCAGCAGCTTAGGGATAGTGAATACGCAGTATTTT. Its protein product is CASSLGIVNTQYF.

For this clonotype: One end of the junction fails to match germline, which may point to a read error. The CDR3 reads CASRKGMTGAFF. The CDR3 DNA is TGTGCCAGTAGGAAAGGGATGACTGGAGCTTTCTTT. This chain links TRBV19 with TRBJ1-1; D gene unclear. CDR3 length: 12 amino acids. Germline V CDR1 and CDR2: LNHDA, SQIVND (reference sequence).

The sample holds many counts of this clonotype. The chain has TRBV10-3 and TRBJ2-7; a possible D gene is TRBD1 (5 bases). The V gene's germline CDR1 is ENHRY and CDR2 SYGVKD. This CDR3 contains 12 residues. The V end lost 6 bases, the J end lost 5 bases, and 11 bases lay between the germline ends. CDR3 in amino acids: CAIRQGNHEQYF. CDR3 in DNA: TGTGCCATCAGGCAGGGAAACCACGAGCAGTACTTC.

This clonotype has ten or more counts. The J gene is TRBJ1-1, the V gene TRBV5-1; the D is unclear. CDR1 and CDR2 (germline): SGHRS, YFSETQ. V lost 2 bases and J 0 bases, leaving 8 bases between the germline ends. The CDR3 has 14 residues. CDR3 in amino acids: CASSFADLNTEAFF. In DNA form, the CDR3 reads TGCGCCAGCAGCTTCGCAGATCTGAACACTGAAGCTTTCTTT.

The rearrangement uses TRBV27 and TRBJ2-5; TRBD2 is a possible D gene (6 bases). CDR1 is MNHEY and CDR2 is SMNVEV in the germline V gene (reference sequence). The V and J ends lost 2 bases and 1 base respectively, with 17 bases between them. The CDR3 spans 17 residues. In DNA, the CDR3 is TGTGCCAGCAGTTTAGTACTTGGGGGGAATCCCCAAGAGACCCAGTACTTC. Translating gives CASSLVLGGNPQETQYF.

Remarks on this clonotype: Here the CDR3 omits its conserved ending phenylalanine or tryptophan, so a read error is the likely source. The chain has TRBV6-5 and TRBJ2-3; maybe TRBD1 (6 bases). The CDR3 runs to 14 residues. Germline CDR1 and CDR2: MNHEY and SVGAGI. V lost 2 bases, J lost 2 bases, and 8 bases lay in between. This CDR3 is CASSYGGLTDTQYL. The CDR3 bases are TGTGCCAGCAGTTACGGGGGCCTCACAGATACGCAGTATTTA.

CDR3 in amino acids: CASSLGLGMNTEAFF. CDR3 in DNA: TGTGCCAGTAGTTTGGGACTGGGCATGAACACTGAAGCTTTCTTT. This chain links TRBV19 with TRBJ1-1; tentatively, D is TRBD1 (5 bases). Trimming removed 5 bases from V and 0 bases from J, with 13 bases in between. The CDR3 runs 15 residues. Germline assignment: CDR1 LNHDA and CDR2 SQIVND (reference sequence).

At least ten counts were recorded for this clonotype. V gene TRBV29-1 combines with J gene TRBJ2-3, with D unresolved. The CDR3 has 15 amino acids. Germline values: CDR1 SQVTM, CDR2 ANQGSEA. Between the trimmed V and J ends, which lost 0 bases and 1 base, there was a span of 11 bases. The CDR3 region has the DNA TGCAGCGTTGAAGAGTACGCAGAACGCACAGATACGCAGTATTTT. Translation: CSVEEYAERTDTQYF.

Remarks on this clonotype: One base away lies a much larger clone, so this may be a sequencing read error. The chain employs TRBV2 and TRBJ2-3, with 8 bases that match TRBD2. The ends lost 6 bases at V and 5 bases at J; junction bases unmatched: 13. From germline, CDR1 is SNHLY and CDR2 FYNNEI. This CDR3 comprises 16 residues. The CDR3 loop reads CASSHSLREAIDTQYF. DNA for the CDR3: TGTGCCAGCAGCCACTCTTTGCGGGAGGCAATAGATACGCAGTATTTT.

With regard to this clonotype: A read error may produce the germline difference seen at one junction end. The chain joins TRBV14 to TRBJ2-3, with 11 nucleotides matching TRBD1. Germline V lookup: CDR1 SGHDN, CDR2 FVKESK. CDR3 length: 18 residues. In DNA form, the CDR3 reads TGTGCCGGCAGCCAAGTGTATTCTGGGACAGGGGGAACAGATACGCAGTATTTT. Its translation: CAGSQVYSGTGGTDTQYF.

The table lists this clonotype with many counts. The chain couples TRBV24-1 to TRBJ2-1; 9 bases are a match to TRBD1. Germline CDR1 KGHDR, CDR2 SFDVKD. The CDR3 totals 14 residues. V lost 6 bases to trimming and J lost 8 bases; unmatched junction nucleotides: 7. Here the CDR3 DNA reads TGTGCCACCAGTACAGGGGGCTCGCGGGATGAGCAGTTCTTC. Residues: CATSTGGSRDEQFF.

About this clonotype: This could be a read error, since a much larger clone is one nucleotide away. The chain uses TRBV7-9 and TRBJ2-3; D may be TRBD1 (6 bases). The J call could be wrong; TRBJ1-5 is a better fit for the DNA end. Per germline, CDR1 SEHNR and CDR2 FQNEAQ (reference sequence). This CDR3 comprises 15 residues. The CDR3 region has the DNA TGTGCCAGCAGCTTAATAGCGGGGGGCGCAGATACGCAGCATTTT. This encodes CASSLIAGGADTQHF.

Ten or more counts support this clonotype. The chain recombines TRBV5-1 with TRBJ2-3, with 9 bases aligning to TRBD2. Germline V gene sequence: CDR1 SGHRS, CDR2 YFSETQ. V shed 7 bases and J 2 bases; nucleotides not matched to a gene: 11. CDR3 length equals 16 residues. The CDR3 coding sequence is TGCGCCAGCGCTAAGTCTGGCGGGGGGGCCACAGATACGCAGTATTTT. Protein: CASAKSGGGATDTQYF.

V usage is TRBV5-4 and J usage is TRBJ2-5; TRBD1 aligns across 11 bases. Per the germline V gene, CDR1 is SGHNT and CDR2 is YYREEE (reference sequence). The CDR3 length is 16 residues. The V gene end was trimmed by 1 base and the J gene end by 9 bases; junction bases not matched to a gene: 11. The CDR3, as DNA: TGTGCCAGCAGCTTGTTGGGGACAGGGGGACTGGAGGCCCAGTACTTC. Translated, it gives CASSLLGTGGLEAQYF.